Listed below are T cell receptor beta chains from one sample, sequenced in a study of cytomegalovirus exposure and HLA in healthy donors. The protocol was immunoSEQ multiplex PCR, while the TCRdb copy is restricted to in-frame clones and leaves out a portion. The sample contains around 120,000 clones, about 80% of which appear only once. The specimen sequenced was PBMCs. The source is a woman between 50 and 59 years old in good health and CMV-seropositive. CDR3s include the opening cysteine and the closing phenylalanine or tryptophan. The D gene is left open where the match is weak. Size is stated for part of the rows, as once, few or many counts, or as a class when the clone is expanded.

NA	NA	TRBV4-3	TRBJ1-3	CASSSYGASGNTIYF	TGCGCCAGCAGCTCATATGGGGCCTCTGGAAACACCATATATTTT
NA	NA	TRBV14	TRBJ2-1	CASSQVLTSYNEQFF	TGTGCCAGCAGCCAAGTACTCACTTCCTACAATGAGCAGTTCTTC
NA	TRBD1	TRBV6-6	TRBJ2-1	CASSRGTDNEQFF	TGTGCCAGCAGTAGAGGGACAGACAATGAGCAGTTCTTC
NA	NA	TRBV6-5	TRBJ1-2	CATKIAGNGYTF	TGTGCCACCAAAATTGCGGGGAATGGCTACACCTTC
NA	TRBD2	TRBV4-1	TRBJ2-7	CASSQVGSGLNEQYF	TGCGCCAGCAGCCAAGTAGGTAGCGGGCTCAACGAGCAGTACTTC
NA	NA	TRBV7-9	TRBJ1-2	CASSLFGGNYGYTF	TGTGCCAGCAGCTTATTCGGGGGTAACTATGGCTACACCTTC
NA	TRBD1	TRBV7-9	TRBJ2-5	CASSRPGTGGRGLEQYF	TGTGCCAGCAGCCGTCCCGGGACAGGGGGCCGGGGTTTGGAGCAGTACTTC
few	TRBD1	TRBV2	TRBJ1-1	CASRGQGDTEAFF	TGTGCCAGCAGGGGACAGGGGGACACTGAAGCTTTCTTT
NA	TRBD1	TRBV25-1	TRBJ1-5	CASSEGTGLNQPQHF	TGTGCCAGCAGTGAGGGGACAGGGCTTAATCAGCCCCAGCATTTT
NA	TRBD2	TRBV7-6	TRBJ2-7	CASSPRSGRSSEQYF	TGTGCCAGCAGCCCACGTAGCGGGAGGAGTTCCGAGCAGTACTTC
NA	NA	TRBV7-6	TRBJ1-3	CASSLGYGSPILYF	TGTGCCAGCAGCTTAGGATACGGTAGCCCTATCCTATATTTT
NA	TRBD1	TRBV6-5	TRBJ1-2	CASSTWDSNF	TGTGCCAGCAGTACTTGGGACAGCAACTTC
NA	NA	TRBV19	TRBJ2-3	CATRNGGVDTQYF	TGTGCCACGCGCAACGGGGGAGTGGATACGCAGTATTTT
NA	NA	TRBV15	TRBJ1-5	CATSRDLGTTSNQPQHF	TGTGCCACCAGCAGAGATCTAGGGACTACTAGCAATCAGCCCCAGCATTTT
NA	NA	TRBV28	TRBJ1-3	CASSLSRVSGNTIYF	TGTGCCAGCAGTTTGAGCAGGGTCTCTGGAAACACCATATATTTT
NA	TRBD1	TRBV30	TRBJ1-3	CAWQGTAGNTIYF	TGTGCCTGGCAGGGGACAGCTGGAAACACCATATATTTT
NA	TRBD2	TRBV10-2	TRBJ2-7	CASSAGLAGHEQYF	TGCGCCAGCAGTGCGGGACTAGCGGGGCACGAGCAGTACTTC
NA	TRBD1	TRBV5-6	TRBJ1-2	CASTSGTANYGYTF	TGTGCCAGCACCTCCGGGACAGCTAACTATGGCTACACCTTC
few	NA	TRBV4-1	TRBJ1-3	CASSQGLAWGAGNTIYF	TGCGCCAGCAGCCAAGGTTTAGCTTGGGGGGCTGGAAACACCATATATTTT
few	NA	TRBV6-6	TRBJ2-2	CASTISVTGELFF	TGTGCCAGCACCATTAGCGTCACCGGGGAGCTGTTTTTT
NA	NA	TRBV5-5	TRBJ1-4	CASSLFERTLGVNEKLFF	TGTGCCAGCAGCTTGTTTGAGCGGACCCTAGGAGTTAATGAAAAACTGTTTTTT
NA	NA	TRBV6-1	TRBJ1-6	CASSEGPRANSSLHF	TGTGCCAGCAGTGAAGGTCCGAGGGCGAATTCATCCCTCCACTTT
NA	TRBD1	TRBV9	TRBJ1-2	CASSVGAGQASYGGYTF	TGTGCCAGCAGCGTAGGGGCGGGACAGGCCTCTTATGGTGGCTACACCTTC
NA	NA	TRBV9	TRBJ2-2	CASSVSGTGNTGELFF	TGTGCCAGCAGCGTTTCCGGGACTGGCAACACCGGGGAGCTGTTTTTT
NA	NA	TRBV9	TRBJ2-3	CASSVGATQYF	TGTGCCAGCAGCGTAGGGGCCACGCAGTATTTT
NA	TRBD1	TRBV5-8	TRBJ1-5	CASSSGTGDSQPQHF	TGTGCCAGCAGCTCCGGGACAGGGGACAGTCAGCCCCAGCATTTT
NA	NA	TRBV2	TRBJ1-5	CASTPRGSKEQPQHF	TGTGCCAGCACCCCGCGGGGCTCAAAAGAGCAGCCCCAGCATTTT
few	TRBD1	TRBV9	TRBJ1-4	CASSGTGATNEKLFF	TGTGCCAGCAGCGGCACAGGGGCAACTAATGAAAAACTGTTTTTT
NA	NA	TRBV6-5	TRBJ1-5	CASKRQGISNQPQHF	TGCGCCAGCAAGAGGCAGGGTATTAGCAATCAGCCCCAGCATTTT
NA	TRBD1	TRBV7-2	TRBJ1-4	CASSLDWTGEKLFF	TGTGCCAGCAGCTTAGACTGGACAGGGGAAAAACTGTTTTTT
once	NA	TRBV7-3	TRBJ2-5	CASSLIGRVGQETQYF	TGTGCCAGCAGCTTAATAGGCAGGGTTGGGCAAGAGACCCAGTACTTC
NA	TRBD2	TRBV4-3	TRBJ2-3	CASSQDPRPGRPTDTQYF	TGCGCCAGCAGCCAAGATCCGCGTCCCGGGAGGCCCACAGATACGCAGTATTTT
NA	TRBD1	TRBV9	TRBJ1-2	CASTPWGQVLHGYTF	TGTGCCAGCACCCCATGGGGACAGGTGTTGCATGGCTACACCTTC
few	TRBD2	TRBV9	TRBJ2-2	CASSVGTSGGTGELFF	TGTGCCAGCAGCGTAGGAACTAGCGGGGGAACCGGGGAGCTGTTTTTT
NA	NA	TRBV19	TRBJ2-2	CASSILRTNTGELFF	TGTGCCAGTAGTATCTTGCGTACGAACACCGGGGAGCTGTTTTTT
NA	NA	TRBV10-1	TRBJ2-5	CASSGYRDSRETQYF	TGCGCCAGCAGTGGTTACCGGGACTCGCGAGAGACCCAGTACTTC
few	NA	TRBV18	TRBJ1-4	CASSPSEGEKLFF	TGTGCCAGCTCACCAAGCGAGGGCGAAAAACTGTTTTTT
NA	NA	TRBV5-1	TRBJ2-2	CASSLMGQDTGELFF	TGCGCCAGCAGCTTGATGGGGCAGGATACCGGGGAGCTGTTTTTT
NA	TRBD1	TRBV11-2	TRBJ1-4	CASSLARQGAVEKLFF	TGTGCCAGCAGCTTAGCCCGACAGGGGGCTGTGGAAAAACTGTTTTTT
few	TRBD1	TRBV27	TRBJ2-1	CASSLSPGTGDGNEQFF	TGTGCCAGCAGTTTATCCCCGGGGACAGGAGATGGGAATGAGCAGTTCTTC
NA	NA	TRBV6-4	TRBJ2-1	CASSDLTVIYNEQFF	TGTGCCAGCAGTGATTTAACAGTGATCTACAATGAGCAGTTCTTC
NA	TRBD1	TRBV5-8	TRBJ2-3	CASSWDRSDTQYF	TGTGCCAGCAGCTGGGACAGGTCAGATACGCAGTATTTT
few	TRBD1	TRBV4-3	TRBJ2-7	CASSAGTGLGEQYF	TGCGCCAGCAGCGCCGGGACAGGCCTGGGGGAGCAGTACTTC
once	TRBD2	TRBV5-1	TRBJ2-1	CASSLNPGAGGDGEQFF	TGCGCCAGCAGCTTGAATCCAGGCGCGGGGGGGGATGGTGAGCAGTTCTTC
NA	TRBD1	TRBV14	TRBJ1-1	CASSHRGKNTEAFF	TGTGCCAGCAGCCACAGGGGGAAGAACACTGAAGCTTTCTTT
NA	NA	TRBV9	TRBJ2-2	CASSAVSSAYTGELFF	TGTGCCAGCAGCGCAGTGTCTAGCGCCTACACCGGGGAGCTGTTTTTT
once	NA	TRBV7-9	TRBJ1-3	CASSPQGTGNTIYF	TGTGCCAGCAGTCCACAGGGAACTGGAAACACCATATATTTT
NA	NA	TRBV2	TRBJ1-1	CASSPRGGWSDEAFF	TGTGCCAGCAGCCCGAGGGGGGGTTGGAGTGATGAAGCTTTCTTT
few	TRBD1	TRBV6-5	TRBJ1-1	CASSRTGGTEAFF	TGTGCCAGCAGCCGCACAGGGGGCACTGAAGCTTTCTTT
NA	NA	TRBV7-8	TRBJ2-3	CASSLTDTQYF	TGTGCCAGCAGTCTGACAGATACGCAGTATTTT
NA	NA	TRBV30	TRBJ1-1	CAWSVTGPWNTEAFF	TGTGCCTGGAGTGTAACAGGGCCGTGGAACACTGAAGCTTTCTTT
NA	TRBD2	TRBV4-1	TRBJ2-5	CASSHPGLAGGPLQETQYF	TGCGCCAGCAGCCACCCCGGACTAGCGGGGGGGCCGTTGCAAGAGACCCAGTACTTC
NA	NA	TRBV30	TRBJ2-5	CAWNKNAGTQETQYF	TGTGCCTGGAATAAAAACGCAGGGACACAAGAGACCCAGTACTTC
NA	TRBD1	TRBV4-3	TRBJ2-7	CASSHETGGVYEQYF	TGCGCCAGCAGCCACGAGACAGGGGGAGTCTACGAGCAGTACTTC
NA	TRBD2	TRBV11-3	TRBJ2-7	CASSFPPASGRALYYEQYF	TGTGCCAGCAGCTTCCCACCGGCTAGCGGGAGGGCCCTATACTACGAGCAGTACTTC
NA	NA	TRBV30	TRBJ1-1	CAWKGGGSTEAFF	TGTGCCTGGAAGGGGGGGGGTTCGACTGAAGCTTTCTTT
NA	NA	TRBV5-1	TRBJ2-5	CASSLLGDKETQYF	TGCGCCAGCAGCTTGCTAGGGGACAAAGAGACCCAGTACTTC
NA	TRBD1	TRBV5-1	TRBJ1-4	CASSFTGGTNEKLFF	TGCGCCAGCAGCTTTACAGGGGGGACTAATGAAAAACTGTTTTTT
NA	TRBD1	TRBV9	TRBJ2-1	CASSVGTGAYNEQFF	TGTGCCAGCAGCGTCGGGACAGGGGCCTACAATGAGCAGTTCTTC
NA	NA	TRBV5-1	TRBJ2-5	CASSLSRETQYF	TGCGCCAGCAGCCTATCCCGAGAGACCCAGTACTTC